Presented here are 21 T cell receptor beta chains from one specimen sequenced in a study of blood T cell repertoires in COVID-19 (TCRdb year 2020). The method was the immunoSEQ multiplex PCR assay. Here the immuneACCESS table is served through TCRdb, limited to in-frame sequences with V and J called. Missing clones are a known gap in these copies; in checked studies unresolved V genes cover under half, and the rest lacks a known reason. The sample has around 220,000 clones on record, 80% to 85% of them singletons. Clones ranked in the top ten supply 5.5% to 7.5% of the sample. The specimen was PBMCs or T cells enriched from blood (not recorded which). The receptor source for this set is a woman in her 40s who had recovered from COVID-19.

The chain employs TRBV5-4 and TRBJ2-2; TRBD2 might be the D (5 bases). V was cut by 3 bases and J by 3 bases, with 9 bases left in between. CDR3 length equals 14 residues. CDR1 and CDR2 from the germline V gene are SGHNT and YYREEE (reference sequence). The CDR3 loop is CASSSVEDTGELFF. The CDR3 DNA is TGTGCCAGCAGCTCGGTGGAGGACACCGGGGAGCTGTTTTTT.

The gene calls are TRBV19 and TRBJ1-5; the D gene is possibly TRBD1 (5 bases). Per the germline V gene, CDR1 is LNHDA and CDR2 is SQIVND (reference sequence). This CDR3 contains 14 residues. Trimming pared 3 bases from V and 11 bases from J, leaving 17 bases between. The CDR3 loop is CASSILGVESAQHF. For the CDR3, the DNA is TGTGCCAGTAGTATCCTAGGGGTGGAATCAGCCCAGCATTTT.

The rearrangement uses TRBV18 and TRBJ2-4; D remains unclear. CDR3 length: 13 residues. Looked up from germline, CDR1 is KGHSH and CDR2 is LQKENI. The germline V and J ends were trimmed by 4 bases and 6 bases, with 10 bases remaining between them. Here the CDR3 reads CASSLSGSNIQYF. CDR3 nucleotides: TGTGCCAGCTCACTTTCCGGGTCAAACATTCAGTACTTC.

The chain links TRBV12-3 or TRBV12-4 to TRBJ1-2; maybe TRBD1 (5 bases). The CDR3 contains 13 residues. V lost 1 base to trimming and J lost 3 bases, with 6 bases between them. CDR3 amino acids: CASSLVGDYGYTF. In DNA, the CDR3 is TGTGCCAGCAGTTTAGTAGGGGACTATGGCTACACCTTC.

CDR3 DNA sequence: TGCGCCAGCAGTGAGTCAACGAGCCCAACTAGCACAGATACGCAGTATTTT. It is translated as CASSESTSPTSTDTQYF. The chain employs TRBV10-1 and TRBJ2-3; D is unresolved. The CDR3 loop spans 17 amino acids. Looked up from germline, CDR1 is WNHNN and CDR2 is SYGVQD (reference sequence). Trimming took off 0 bases at V and 0 bases at J, with 13 bases between the two ends.

The rearrangement uses TRBV29-1 and TRBJ2-5, with 7 bases identical to TRBD1. The germline V gene encodes CDR1 SQVTM and CDR2 ANQGSEA. The CDR3 totals 14 residues. Trimming removed 2 bases from V and 4 bases from J; junction bases left unmatched: 7. The CDR3 coding sequence is TGCAGCGTTGAATTAAGGACAGGCACAGAGACCCAGTACTTC. Its protein product is CSVELRTGTETQYF.

The chain links TRBV7-9 to TRBJ2-5; 9 bases match TRBD2. The CDR3 runs to 14 residues. V shed 4 bases, J shed 5 bases, and the junction held 5 bases outside the gene matches. Germline loops: CDR1 SEHNR, CDR2 FQNEAQ (reference sequence). CDR3 sequence: CASSSSGRRETQYF. In DNA form, the CDR3 reads TGTGCCAGCAGCTCCAGCGGGAGGAGGGAGACCCAGTACTTC.

J is TRBJ1-2 and V is TRBV21-1; TRBD1, the table's D call, lacks a check against the DNA. TRBV21-1 is tagged as a pseudogene. The CDR3 contains 14 residues. Here the CDR3 DNA reads TGTGCCAGCGACAGGGTAAAGGTCGGATTTTGCTACACCTTC. It is translated as CASDRVKVGFCYTF.

The rearrangement uses TRBV29-1 and TRBJ2-1; the D gene is possibly TRBD2 (6 bases). The germline CDR1 and CDR2 sequences are SQVTM and ANQGSEA. Trimming left V 7 bases short and J 8 bases short, with 18 bases between. CDR3 size: 13 residues. The DNA of the CDR3 is TGCAGCGCCGAACCGACTAGAGGGGATGAGCAGTTCTTC. Translation gives CSAEPTRGDEQFF.

The chain uses TRBV12-3 or TRBV12-4 and TRBJ1-1; D uncertain. CDR3 size: 11 residues. The V gene lost 8 bases and the J gene lost 4 bases, with 8 bases spanning the gap. DNA of the CDR3: TGTGCCAGCTCCCAGGCCACTGAAGCTTTCTTT. Translating gives CASSQATEAFF.

The V call is TRBV6-5, the J call TRBJ2-7; TRBD2 aligns across 8 bases. The CDR3 contains 14 residues. After removal of 7 bases from V and 2 bases from J, the junction contained 7 bases not matched to a gene. Germline V gene data show CDR1 as MNHEY and CDR2 as SVGAGI. CDR3 region: CASKMGLEPYEQYF. CDR3 nucleotides: TGTGCCAGCAAGATGGGACTAGAGCCCTACGAGCAGTACTTC.

This clone occurred once. This CDR3 is CASSIIAGETQYF. The CDR3, as DNA: TGTGCCAGCAGCATAATAGCGGGAGAGACCCAGTACTTC. V gene TRBV14 combines with J gene TRBJ2-5; 7 bases agree with TRBD2. V lost 5 bases, J lost 4 bases, and 4 bases stayed unmatched. This CDR3 spans 13 amino acids. Germline assignment: CDR1 SGHDN and CDR2 FVKESK.

The rearrangement links TRBV28 to TRBJ1-2; D perhaps matches TRBD1 (5 bases). The germline V gene encodes CDR1 MDHEN and CDR2 SYDVKM. V gave up 1 base and J gave up 4 bases, with 10 bases separating them. This CDR3 is built from 14 residues. This chain's CDR3 is CASSLSAGPYGYTF. The DNA for the CDR3 is TGTGCCAGCAGTTTATCTGCAGGGCCCTATGGCTACACCTTC.

The chain combines TRBV4-3 with TRBJ2-3, with 11 bases aligning to TRBD2. The CDR3 length is 16 residues. Per the germline V gene, CDR1 is LGHNA and CDR2 is YSLEER. V lost 4 bases, J lost 3 bases, and 6 bases stayed unmatched. The DNA for the CDR3 is TGCGCCAGCAGCCCTAGCGGGGGGCCCTATACAGATACGCAGTATTTT. This translates into CASSPSGGPYTDTQYF.

This clone was seen many times. This chain connects TRBV5-1 to TRBJ1-1; 8 nucleotides align to TRBD1. Germline CDR1 and CDR2: SGHRS and YFSETQ. The CDR3 is 14 amino acids. Losses at the gene ends were 3 bases for V and 4 bases for J; bases not matched to a gene: 5. The DNA for the CDR3 is TGCGCCAGCAGCTCACAGACAGGGGCCACTGAAGCTTTCTTT. It encodes CASSSQTGATEAFF. Together with reference TRBV5-1 and TRBJ1-1, the CDR3 gives the full variable domain: KAGVTQTPRYLIKTRGQQVTLSCSPISGHRSVSWYQQTPGQGLQFLFEYFSETQRNKGNFPGRFSGRQFSNSRSEMNVSTLELGDSALYLCASSSQTGATEAFFGQGTRLTVV.

This clone has a count of ten or more. J is TRBJ2-3 and V is TRBV6-4; TRBD2 aligns across 9 bases. Germline V gene lookup returns CDR1 MRHNA and CDR2 SNTAGT. The junction had 6 bases not matched to a gene; V was cut back by 2 bases and J by 3 bases. This CDR3 is 16 amino acids long. The CDR3 DNA reads as TGTGCCAGCAGTGACCATAGCGGGAGCGGAACAGATACGCAGTATTTT. Amino acid sequence: CASSDHSGSGTDTQYF.

The chain combines TRBV28 with TRBJ2-7; 8 bases agree with TRBD1. Looked up from germline, CDR1 is MDHEN and CDR2 is SYDVKM. The J segment lost 2 bases and the V segment lost 6 bases, leaving 12 bases of the junction unmatched. CDR3 length: 16 residues. CDR3 region: CASSPSEDRAPYEQYF. CDR3 sequence (DNA): TGTGCCAGCAGCCCCTCGGAGGACAGGGCTCCCTACGAGCAGTACTTC.

The rearrangement joins TRBV5-4 to TRBJ1-6; 11 bases align to TRBD1. The CDR3 length is 16 residues. The V segment lost 2 bases and the J segment 9 bases; nucleotides outside the gene matches: 7. The V gene's germline CDR1 is SGHNT and CDR2 YYREEE (reference sequence). The CDR3 region has the DNA TGTGCCAGCAGCTTCCGGGACAGGGGGAGCGGTTCACCCCTCCACTTT. This encodes CASSFRDRGSGSPLHF.

V is TRBV5-1 and J is TRBJ1-2, with D possibly being TRBD1 (6 bases). Looked up from germline, CDR1 is SGHRS and CDR2 is YFSETQ. CDR3 size: 15 residues. V gave up 6 bases and J gave up 4 bases, with 19 bases separating them. CDR3 nucleotide sequence: TGCGCCAGCACCTATTCCCCCGGACAGCCCTATGGCTACACCTTC. Protein product: CASTYSPGQPYGYTF.

V and J are TRBV7-2 and TRBJ2-1, with D perhaps matching TRBD2 (6 bases). Germline assignment: CDR1 SGHTA and CDR2 FQGNSA. This CDR3 region has 14 residues. Trimming took off 5 bases at V and 2 bases at J, with 10 bases between the two ends. The CDR3 protein is CASSPRGTYNEQFF. CDR3 nucleotides: TGTGCCAGCAGCCCCCGGGGGACCTACAATGAGCAGTTCTTC.

The V and J genes are TRBV30 and TRBJ1-2; possible D gene TRBD1, 6 bases. This CDR3 contains 14 residues. Germline CDR1 is GTSNPN and CDR2 is SVGIG (reference sequence). V gave up 2 bases and J gave up 8 bases, with 18 bases separating them. The CDR3 DNA sequence: TGTGCCTGGAGTAAGAACAGGGTCGCACGAGGCTACACCTTC. It translates to CAWSKNRVARGYTF.